These T cell receptor beta chains were read from a single sample in a study of CD8 T cells in Susac syndrome. Via MiXCR, TCRdb re-called the immunoSEQ multiplex PCR reads, giving one row per CDR3 protein. This table holds about 150,000 distinct CDR3 sequences, about 94% found once. Sequenced sample: CD8+ T cells from PBMCs. Source of these receptors: a human donor with multiple sclerosis. Both conserved end residues are part of each CDR3. The D gene is left open where the match is weak. A clone size is listed for some rows: how often the clone was seen (once, few, many), or a class if it is expanded.

v_gene	d_gene	abundance	j_gene	CDR3aa	CDR3nt
TRBV20-1	NA	NA	TRBJ1-2	CSARPRGESTGYTF	TGCAGTGCTAGGCCCCGAGGTGAAAGCACTGGCTACACCTTC
TRBV30	NA	NA	TRBJ2-7	CAWSGRGYLREQYF	TGTGCCTGGAGTGGACGCGGGTACCTTAGAGAGCAGTACTTC
TRBV5-4	TRBD2	NA	TRBJ2-2	CASRLGTSRNTGELFF	TGTGCCAGCAGACTCGGGACTAGCAGGAACACCGGGGAGCTGTTTTTT
TRBV2	NA	few	TRBJ2-7	CASSGPRDARPDEQYF	TGTGCCAGCAGTGGGCCCCGGGACGCACGTCCGGACGAGCAGTACTTC
TRBV6-5	TRBD2	NA	TRBJ2-1	CASSVSGGYNEQFF	TGTGCCAGCAGTGTTAGCGGGGGTTACAATGAGCAGTTCTTC
TRBV20-1	NA	NA	TRBJ2-7	CSARVEGPQTDYEQYF	TGCAGTGCTAGAGTAGAGGGACCCCAGACAGACTACGAGCAGTACTTC
TRBV5-6	TRBD1	NA	TRBJ2-2	CASSIRGQGNTGELFF	TGTGCCAGCAGCATTCGAGGACAGGGTAACACCGGGGAGCTGTTTTTT
TRBV11-2	TRBD1	NA	TRBJ2-7	CASSHPGQGAREQYF	TGTGCCAGCAGCCACCCGGGACAGGGGGCACGTGAGCAGTACTTC
TRBV19	TRBD1	NA	TRBJ1-2	CASRTGSGYTF	TGTGCCAGTAGGACAGGGTCCGGCTACACCTTC
TRBV9	NA	NA	TRBJ1-1	CASSVDPRLNTEAFF	TGTGCCAGCAGCGTAGATCCGAGATTGAACACTGAAGCTTTCTTT
TRBV25-1	NA	NA	TRBJ1-6	CASSGIRQSYNSPLHF	TGTGCCAGCAGTGGGATACGACAGAGCTATAATTCACCCCTCCACTTT
TRBV13	NA	NA	TRBJ2-5	CASSNLQETQYF	TGTGCCAGCAGCAACCTACAAGAGACCCAGTACTTC
TRBV20-1	NA	NA	TRBJ2-7	CSALREQGLGEQYF	TGCAGTGCCCTGCGGGAACAGGGGCTGGGGGAGCAGTACTTC
TRBV4-3	NA	NA	TRBJ2-1	CASSTSPYNEQFF	TGCGCCAGCAGCACGAGTCCCTACAATGAGCAGTTCTTC
TRBV12-3/TRBV12-4	NA	NA	TRBJ2-1	CAEGVSYNEQFF	TGTGCTGAGGGGGTATCCTACAATGAGCAGTTCTTC
TRBV30	TRBD2	NA	TRBJ2-3	CAWSVASGGRDTQYF	TGTGCCTGGAGTGTAGCTAGCGGGGGACGAGATACGCAGTATTTT
TRBV27	TRBD1	NA	TRBJ2-7	CASSLSTGEIPYEQYF	TGTGCCAGCAGTTTATCTACAGGGGAGATCCCCTACGAGCAGTACTTC
TRBV3-1	NA	NA	TRBJ2-3	CASSQGGNTDTQYF	TGTGCCAGCAGCCAAGGCGGGAACACAGATACGCAGTATTTT
TRBV2	TRBD2	NA	TRBJ2-1	CASSEWMTSVSNEQFF	TGTGCCAGCAGTGAATGGATGACTAGCGTCTCGAATGAGCAGTTCTTC
TRBV27	TRBD1	NA	TRBJ2-1	CASSLVQGAIEQFF	TGTGCCAGCAGTCTCGTCCAGGGGGCCATTGAGCAGTTCTTC
TRBV7-9	NA	NA	TRBJ2-7	CASSAVYEQYF	TGTGCCAGCAGCGCCGTATACGAGCAGTACTTC
TRBV29-1	NA	NA	TRBJ1-1	CSVEDPRGCTEAFF	TGCAGCGTTGAAGATCCAAGGGGCTGCACTGAAGCTTTCTTT
TRBV9	NA	NA	TRBJ2-3	CASSVDTAYTDTQYF	TGTGCCAGCAGCGTAGACACAGCCTACACAGATACGCAGTATTTT
TRBV7-2	NA	NA	TRBJ2-5	CASSLWGGPETQYF	TGTGCCAGCAGCTTGTGGGGGGGCCCCGAGACCCAGTACTTC
TRBV30	NA	NA	TRBJ2-2	CAGDLNTGELFF	TGTGCCGGCGACTTGAACACCGGGGAGCTGTTTTTT
TRBV29-1	TRBD1	NA	TRBJ1-2	CSVPTGATYGYTF	TGCAGCGTTCCGACAGGGGCAACATATGGCTACACCTTC
TRBV3-1	TRBD2	NA	TRBJ2-1	CASSQGGLAGAVYNEQFF	TGTGCCAGCAGCCAAGGAGGACTAGCGGGGGCCGTGTACAATGAGCAGTTCTTC
TRBV28	NA	NA	TRBJ1-4	CAISDSSTNEKLFF	TGTGCCATATCCGACAGCTCAACTAATGAAAAACTGTTTTTT
TRBV6-6	NA	NA	TRBJ2-7	CASSPRDLPYEQYF	TGTGCCAGCAGCCCTCGGGACTTACCTTACGAGCAGTACTTC
TRBV4-3	NA	once	TRBJ1-2	CASSQARGFSSYGYTF	TGCGCCAGCAGCCAAGCCCGCGGGTTCTCTAGCTATGGCTACACCTTC
TRBV5-6	NA	NA	TRBJ2-5	CASSLESGNNQETQYF	TGTGCCAGCAGCTTGGAATCGGGGAATAACCAAGAGACCCAGTACTTC
TRBV3-1	NA	NA	TRBJ2-1	CASSQGEQHNEQFF	TGTGCCAGCAGCCAAGGGGAACAGCACAATGAGCAGTTCTTC
TRBV29-1	NA	NA	TRBJ1-2	CSVAGRAGYTF	TGCAGCGTTGCAGGTCGAGCTGGCTACACCTTC
TRBV20-1	NA	few	TRBJ2-5	CSARELGSSLRETQYF	TGCAGTGCTAGAGAATTAGGGTCTTCCCTACGGGAGACCCAGTACTTC
TRBV27	NA	NA	TRBJ2-7	CASSFYEGRGPPWEQYF	TGTGCCAGCAGTTTTTATGAGGGGAGAGGTCCCCCGTGGGAGCAGTACTTC
TRBV11-2	NA	NA	TRBJ1-5	CASSLRCQPQHF	TGTGCCAGCAGCTTACGTTGTCAGCCCCAGCATTTT
TRBV18	TRBD1	NA	TRBJ2-7	CASSPRSTWDRDVEQYF	TGTGCCAGCTCACCACGCTCGACGTGGGACAGGGATGTCGAGCAGTACTTC
TRBV7-2	NA	NA	TRBJ1-2	CASSLDRRGYGYTF	TGTGCCAGCAGCTTAGATCGCAGGGGCTATGGCTACACCTTC
TRBV7-2	TRBD1	NA	TRBJ2-3	CASSPAGGRVNTQYF	TGTGCCAGCAGTCCCGCAGGGGGCCGTGTAAATACGCAGTATTTT
TRBV9	NA	NA	TRBJ1-1	CASSPAGDTEAFF	TGTGCCAGCAGCCCAGCGGGGGACACTGAAGCTTTCTTT
TRBV4-3	TRBD1	NA	TRBJ2-7	CASSQGTGGLEEQYF	TGCGCCAGCAGCCAAGGGACAGGGGGTCTCGAAGAGCAGTACTTC
TRBV20-1	NA	NA	TRBJ2-7	CSVPTGEDYEQYF	TGCAGTGTCCCAACAGGGGAGGACTACGAGCAGTACTTC
TRBV9	NA	NA	TRBJ2-5	CASSVDPGQLETQYF	TGTGCCAGCAGCGTAGACCCCGGACAGCTAGAGACCCAGTACTTC
TRBV29-1	TRBD1	NA	TRBJ1-1	CSVAGDSLNTEAFF	TGCAGCGTTGCTGGGGACAGCCTGAACACTGAAGCTTTCTTT
TRBV25-1	NA	NA	TRBJ1-5	CASSRRGGNQPQHF	TGTGCCAGCAGTAGGCGAGGTGGCAATCAGCCCCAGCATTTT